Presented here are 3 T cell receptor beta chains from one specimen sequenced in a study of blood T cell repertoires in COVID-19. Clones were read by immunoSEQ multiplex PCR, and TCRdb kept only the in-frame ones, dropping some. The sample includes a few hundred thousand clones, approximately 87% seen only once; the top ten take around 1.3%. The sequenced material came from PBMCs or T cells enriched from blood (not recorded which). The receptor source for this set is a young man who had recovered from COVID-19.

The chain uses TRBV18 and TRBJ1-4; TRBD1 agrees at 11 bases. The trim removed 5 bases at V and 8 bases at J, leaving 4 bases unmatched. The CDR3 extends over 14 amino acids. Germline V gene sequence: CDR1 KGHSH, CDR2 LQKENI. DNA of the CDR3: TGTGCCAGCTCATCGCGGGACAGGGGGGAAAAACTGTTTTTT. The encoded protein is CASSSRDRGEKLFF.

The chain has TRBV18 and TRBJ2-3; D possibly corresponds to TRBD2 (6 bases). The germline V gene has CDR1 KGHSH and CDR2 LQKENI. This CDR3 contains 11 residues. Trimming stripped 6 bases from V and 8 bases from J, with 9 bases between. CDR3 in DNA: TGTGCCAGCTCCCCCGGGGGTACGCAGTATTTT. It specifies CASSPGGTQYF.

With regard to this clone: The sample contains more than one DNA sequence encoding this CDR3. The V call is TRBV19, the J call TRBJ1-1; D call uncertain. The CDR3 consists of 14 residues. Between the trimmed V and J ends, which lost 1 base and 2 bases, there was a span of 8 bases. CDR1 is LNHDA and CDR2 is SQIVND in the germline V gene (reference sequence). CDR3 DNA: TGTGCCAGTAGTATAGGAACGGGTAACACTGAAGCTTTCTTT. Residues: CASSIGTGNTEAFF.